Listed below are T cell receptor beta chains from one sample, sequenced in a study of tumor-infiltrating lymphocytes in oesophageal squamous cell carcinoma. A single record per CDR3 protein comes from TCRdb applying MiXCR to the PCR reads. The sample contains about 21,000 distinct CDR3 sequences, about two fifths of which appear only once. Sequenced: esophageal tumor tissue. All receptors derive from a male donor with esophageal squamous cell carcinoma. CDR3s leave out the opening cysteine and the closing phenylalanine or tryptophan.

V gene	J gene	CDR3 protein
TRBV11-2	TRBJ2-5	ASSLDWQETQY
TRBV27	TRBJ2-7	ASSSAETVSYEQY
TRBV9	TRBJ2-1	ASSVAGSVYNEQF
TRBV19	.	ASSTLLGGYT
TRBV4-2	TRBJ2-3	ASSQGDPDRQY
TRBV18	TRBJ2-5	ASSFTGLRETQY
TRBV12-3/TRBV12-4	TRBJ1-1	ASSLTVNTEAF
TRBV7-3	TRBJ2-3	ASSLKPMGGGWADTQY
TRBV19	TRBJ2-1	ASSTLRDSPDNEQF
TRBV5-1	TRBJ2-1	ASSLAGDSYEQF
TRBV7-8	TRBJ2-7	ASSATPAGTQGEV
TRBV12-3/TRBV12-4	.	ASRAGTSGSTQY
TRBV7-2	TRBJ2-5	ASRGPGLRSYNEQY
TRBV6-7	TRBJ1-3	ASSQQRSSGNTIY
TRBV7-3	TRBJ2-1	ASSLTQGSTGELY
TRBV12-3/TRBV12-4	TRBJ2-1	ASSPAWSAYNEQF
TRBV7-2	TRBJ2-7	ASSLVSSPEQY
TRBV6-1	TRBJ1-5	ASSFRQTNQPQH
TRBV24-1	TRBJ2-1	ATSDFRDGTDTQF
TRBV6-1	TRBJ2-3	ASSLMVVAGGTDTQY
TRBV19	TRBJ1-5	ASSIWGGEDQPQH
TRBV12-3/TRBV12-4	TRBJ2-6	ASRQRSSGANVLT
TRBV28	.	ASSSSWAQY
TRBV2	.	ASLSSSQQY
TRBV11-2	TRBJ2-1	ASSWGQSSYNEQF
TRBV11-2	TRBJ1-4	ASSSGKGNEKLF
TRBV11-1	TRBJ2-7	ASSLVRGTGSHEQY
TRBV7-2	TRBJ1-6	ASSRDRGAYNSPLH
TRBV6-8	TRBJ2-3	ARLAPTDTQY
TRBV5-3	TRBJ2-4	ASDNRGLAPGRFYEQY
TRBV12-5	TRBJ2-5	ASGSIRGSQETQY
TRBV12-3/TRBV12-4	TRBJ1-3	ASRTEASGNTIY
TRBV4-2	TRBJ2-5	ASSQEPVAGGETQY
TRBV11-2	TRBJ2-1	ASSRDFLGGGEQF
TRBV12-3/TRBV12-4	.	ASSLVFGGQETQY
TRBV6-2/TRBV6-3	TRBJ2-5	ASSYFIYATGGDQY
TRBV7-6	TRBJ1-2	ASSISGTAYGYT
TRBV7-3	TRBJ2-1	ASSLAGGSRGNEQF
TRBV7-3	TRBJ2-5	ASSLETGGRRYNEQY
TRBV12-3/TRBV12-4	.	ASSASGNTQWYEQY
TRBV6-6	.	ASSDGEQY